This is a list of T cell receptor beta chains from one sample in a study of T cell responses to AZD1222 COVID-19 vaccine. Repertoires were generated with immunoSEQ multiplex PCR, while TCRdb's copy carries only in-frame clones and drops some. Here the sample spans about 72,000 clones, around 89% being singletons. The sample here was peripheral blood, taken 28 days after the second AZD1222 dose. These receptors all stem from an adult who received the AZD1222 COVID-19 vaccine. The CDR3 runs from the conserved cysteine through the conserved F or W. A D gene is named only where the DNA matches it firmly. A row's size may be missing; if present it is once, few, many or a size class.

clone_size,j_call,d_call,v_call,cdr3_aa,cdr3_nt
NA,TRBJ1-5,NA,TRBV5-5,CASSRQYSNQPQHF,TGTGCCAGCAGCAGACAGTATAGCAATCAGCCCCAGCATTTT
once,TRBJ2-2,NA,TRBV7-3,CASSLDRPDTGELFF,TGTGCCAGCAGCTTAGATCGGCCCGACACCGGGGAGCTGTTTTTT
NA,TRBJ2-5,NA,TRBV19,CASSSSSGGGGQETQYF,TGTGCCAGTAGTTCATCCTCTGGGGGCGGGGGCCAAGAGACCCAGTACTTC
NA,TRBJ2-4,NA,TRBV19,CASSIVGGFGKNIQYF,TGTGCCAGTAGTATAGTTGGAGGATTTGGCAAAAACATTCAGTACTTC
NA,TRBJ2-7,NA,TRBV7-9,CASSLNSGPYEQYF,TGTGCCAGCAGCTTAAATTCGGGGCCCTACGAGCAGTACTTC
NA,TRBJ2-4,NA,TRBV11-3,CASRAGGNIQYF,TGTGCCAGCAGGGCCGGGGGTAACATTCAGTACTTC
NA,TRBJ2-7,NA,TRBV3-1/TRBV3-2,CASSRYGRYEQYF,TGTGCCAGCAGCCGATACGGCCGCTACGAGCAGTACTTC
NA,TRBJ2-2,NA,TRBV7-6,CASSAGTSTGELFF,TGTGCCAGCAGCGCCGGGACTTCCACCGGGGAGCTGTTTTTT
NA,TRBJ2-7,TRBD2,TRBV25-1,CASSEPSGRAGEQYF,TGTGCCAGCAGTGAACCTAGCGGGAGAGCGGGGGAGCAGTACTTC
NA,TRBJ2-5,NA,TRBV20-1,CSANRETQYF,TGCAGTGCTAACCGCGAGACCCAGTACTTC